The 19 T cell receptor beta chains below come from one sample, sequenced in a study of cytomegalovirus exposure and HLA in healthy donors (dated by TCRdb to about 2017). Library preparation was by the immunoSEQ multiplex PCR assay. For the multiplex PCR, a mixture combining 60 forward primers for TCR Vbeta segments and 13 reverse primers for TCR Jbeta segments was used. TCRdb obtained this table from immuneACCESS and retained in-frame rearrangements with V and J assigned. These tables miss some clones; where compared with another copy, unresolved V genes account for less than half of the shortfall, and the remainder is unexplained. This sample holds over 150,000 clones; roughly 79% were observed only once. The ten largest clones represent about 1.6% of the sample. Sequencing was done on a sample of PBMCs. The receptors shown here come from a woman aged 18-35 years in good health and CMV-seronegative.

This chain connects TRBV19 to TRBJ1-5; 9 bases fit TRBD1. This CDR3 has 15 residues. Germline V CDR1 and CDR2: LNHDA, SQIVND (reference sequence). With V trimmed by 6 bases and J by 7 bases, 10 bases remained unmatched. As DNA, the CDR3 is TGTGCCAGTAGGACCACGGACAGGGGTGGGCAGCCCCAGCATTTT. Its protein is CASRTTDRGGQPQHF.

A word on this clone: Other DNA sequences in this sample translate to the same CDR3. The chain uses TRBV5-1 and TRBJ2-7; TRBD2 is a possible D gene (5 bases). V lost 0 bases, J lost 4 bases, and 8 bases lay in between. This CDR3 has 13 amino acids. Germline V gives CDR1 SGHRS, CDR2 YFSETQ. CDR3 residues: CASSLAREYEQYF. DNA of the CDR3: TGCGCCAGCAGCTTGGCCCGGGAATACGAGCAGTACTTC.

The rearrangement joins TRBV7-9 to TRBJ1-6; D is perhaps TRBD1 (5 bases). Trimming left V 4 bases short and J 7 bases short, with 14 bases between. This CDR3 is 15 amino acids long. The germline V gene encodes CDR1 SEHNR and CDR2 FQNEAQ (reference sequence). The CDR3 loop reads CASSSPKQGNSPLHF. The DNA of the CDR3 is TGTGCCAGCAGCTCCCCCAAGCAGGGCAATTCACCCCTCCACTTT.

Only a few counts were recorded for this clone. The chain is built from TRBV10-3 and TRBJ2-1; a weak D match, TRBD2 (5 bases). CDR3 length: 16 residues. V gave up 8 bases and J gave up 0 bases, with 17 bases separating them. In germline, CDR1 is ENHRY, CDR2 SYGVKD. The CDR3 spells CAIGGFRASSYNEQFF. Here the CDR3 DNA reads TGTGCCATCGGAGGTTTTCGGGCCAGCTCCTACAATGAGCAGTTCTTC.

V and J are TRBV2 and TRBJ1-1; D remains unclear. Between the trimmed V and J ends, which lost 2 bases and 2 bases, there was a span of 6 bases. Germline lookup yields CDR1 SNHLY and CDR2 FYNNEI. The CDR3 is 13 residues long. The CDR3 sequence: CASSEYLNTEAFF. In nucleotides, the CDR3 is TGTGCCAGCAGTGAATATCTAAACACTGAAGCTTTCTTT.

The gene calls are TRBV27 and TRBJ2-3, with 7 bases fitting TRBD2. The CDR3 has 14 amino acids. Germline V lookup: CDR1 MNHEY, CDR2 SMNVEV (reference sequence). V dropped 6 bases and J dropped 8; count of bases not matched to a gene: 11. The CDR3 loop is CASRSLATEATQYF. CDR3 coding DNA: TGTGCCAGCAGGTCACTAGCGACGGAAGCTACGCAGTATTTT.

This chain uses TRBV23-1 with TRBJ2-4; 7 nucleotides match TRBD2. TRBV23-1 is an open reading frame, and its role is uncertain. Unmatched junction bases numbered 3, after V lost 4 bases and J lost 3 bases. The CDR3 covers 14 residues. The CDR3 nucleotides are TGCGCCAGCAGTCTTTGCGGGGGCAAAAACATTCAGTACTTC. This sequence encodes CASSLCGGKNIQYF.

The chain couples TRBV10-2 to TRBJ2-1; 10 nucleotides agree with TRBD1. Per germline, CDR1 WSHSY and CDR2 SAAADI. Losses at the gene ends were 8 bases for V and 12 bases for J; bases not matched to a gene: 7. There are 12 residues in the CDR3. CDR3 residues: CASQGQGTGQFF. DNA for the CDR3: TGCGCCAGCCAGGGACAGGGGACGGGGCAGTTCTTC.

The V and J genes are TRBV28 and TRBJ1-5; weak D call: TRBD1 (5 bases). Per the germline V gene, CDR1 is MDHEN and CDR2 is SYDVKM. The ends were cut back, 3 bases at V and 0 bases at J, with 12 bases in the middle. CDR3 size: 16 residues. The CDR3 region is CASSFFQGYSNQPQHF. The CDR3 region has the DNA TGTGCCAGCAGTTTTTTTCAGGGATATAGCAATCAGCCCCAGCATTTT.

The chain couples TRBV30 to TRBJ2-3; D remains unclear. Germline-derived CDR1 and CDR2 are GTSNPN and SVGIG (reference sequence). The CDR3 extends over 13 amino acids. Trimming shortened V by 0 bases and J by 5 bases, and 9 bases separated the two germline ends. The CDR3 region is CAWSVALGDTQYF. The CDR3 DNA is TGTGCCTGGAGTGTGGCTCTTGGAGATACGCAGTATTTT.

The rearrangement joins TRBV28 to TRBJ1-2; the D is unclear. Trimming pared 3 bases from V and 4 bases from J, leaving 15 bases between. CDR3 length equals 15 residues. From germline, CDR1 is MDHEN and CDR2 SYDVKM. CDR3: CASSFRLGSTYGYTF. In DNA form, the CDR3 reads TGTGCCAGCAGTTTTAGGCTGGGCAGTACCTATGGCTACACCTTC.

The chain carries TRBV14 and TRBJ2-7; no clear D. With 1 base removed from V and 4 bases from J, the gap between germline ends came to 14 bases. The CDR3 is made up of 15 amino acids. CDR1 is SGHDN and CDR2 is FVKESK in the germline V gene. The CDR3 sequence is CASSQGAFPRYEQYF. CDR3 bases: TGTGCCAGCAGCCAAGGGGCGTTCCCCCGTTACGAGCAGTACTTC.

The chain joins TRBV14 to TRBJ2-1, with D unresolved. This CDR3 has 11 residues. Trimming took off 4 bases at V and 10 bases at J, with 8 bases between the two ends. Per the germline V gene, CDR1 is SGHDN and CDR2 is FVKESK. CDR3 bases: TGTGCCAGCAGCCTAATGCGGGAGCAGTTCTTC. As protein: CASSLMREQFF.

J is TRBJ2-1 and V is TRBV19; 9 bases agree with TRBD2. Germline CDR1 LNHDA, CDR2 SQIVND (reference sequence). The CDR3 consists of 15 residues. V lost 5 bases and J lost 0; bases outside the gene matches: 2. CDR3: CASSLAGSSYNEQFF. Written as DNA, the CDR3 is TGTGCCAGTAGTCTAGCGGGGAGCTCCTACAATGAGCAGTTCTTC. Full variable domain (remainder filled in from reference TRBV19 and TRBJ2-1): DGGITQSPKYLFRKEGQNVTLSCEQNLNHDAMYWYRQDPGQGLRLIYYSQIVNDFQKGDIAEGYSVSREKKESFPLTVTSAQKNPTAFYLCASSLAGSSYNEQFFGPGTRLTVL.

The CDR3 spells CAWKRTGEGQETQYF. The DNA for the CDR3 is TGTGCCTGGAAAAGGACAGGGGAGGGTCAAGAGACCCAGTACTTC. The rearrangement joins TRBV30 to TRBJ2-5; 9 bases line up with TRBD1. This CDR3 region has 15 residues. J gave up 2 bases and V 4 bases, and 8 bases lay outside the gene matches. CDR1 is GTSNPN and CDR2 is SVGIG in the germline V gene (reference sequence).

This sequence joins TRBV28 and TRBJ2-7; tentatively, D is TRBD1 (5 bases). CDR1 MDHEN and CDR2 SYDVKM come from the germline V gene. This CDR3 is 12 amino acids long. Trimming stripped 4 bases from V and 4 bases from J, with 8 bases between. The CDR3 here is CASSSRTYEQYF. The CDR3, as DNA: TGTGCCAGCAGTTCCCGGACATACGAGCAGTACTTC.

In this sample, this clone turned up a few times. In nucleotides, the CDR3 is TGTGCCAGCACTCCTACAGGGTCAACTAATGAAAAACTGTTTTTT. Translated: CASTPTGSTNEKLFF. The chain uses TRBV2 and TRBJ1-4; weak D call: TRBD1 (6 bases). CDR1 and CDR2 (germline): SNHLY, FYNNEI. V was clipped by 7 bases and J by 0 bases, with 12 bases between them. The CDR3 is 15 amino acids.

The chain employs TRBV10-2 and TRBJ2-7; 7 nucleotides align to TRBD1. CDR3 length equals 14 residues. After removal of 3 bases from V and 3 bases from J, the junction contained 5 bases not matched to a gene. From germline, CDR1 is WSHSY and CDR2 SAAADI. The CDR3 loop reads CASSDGTVSYEQYF. DNA for the CDR3: TGCGCCAGCAGTGACGGGACAGTAAGCTACGAGCAGTACTTC.

The V and J genes are TRBV7-9 and TRBJ2-1; 11 bases align to TRBD2. V lost 5 bases to trimming and J lost 4 bases; unmatched junction nucleotides: 7. The germline V gene encodes CDR1 SEHNR and CDR2 FQNEAQ (reference sequence). CDR3 size: 16 residues. CDR3 nucleotides: TGTGCCAGCAGCGAGACCGGGACTAGCGGATACAATGAGCAGTTCTTC. It codes for CASSETGTSGYNEQFF.